Below, 30 T cell receptor beta chains from the same sample are listed, as sequenced in a study of blood T cell repertoires in COVID-19. Repertoires were generated with immunoSEQ multiplex PCR, while TCRdb's copy carries only in-frame clones and drops some. Of approximately 32,000 clones in the sample, around 86% were seen once. Sequenced sample: peripheral blood. The receptors were sampled from a man aged 55-75 years with active COVID-19.

The rearrangement joins TRBV11-2 to TRBJ2-2; D perhaps matches TRBD1 (5 bases). The CDR3 loop spans 13 amino acids. Trimming removed 2 bases at V and 4 bases at J, with 5 bases between. Germline loops: CDR1 SGHAT, CDR2 FQNNGV. DNA for the CDR3: TGTGCCAGCAGCTTAAGGGGCACCGGGGAGCTGTTTTTT. Translation gives CASSLRGTGELFF.

This sequence joins TRBV7-9 and TRBJ2-5, with D perhaps matching TRBD1 (6 bases). The V end was cut by 5 bases, the J end by 0 bases, with 7 bases between. This CDR3 has 13 amino acids. Per the germline V gene, CDR1 is SEHNR and CDR2 is FQNEAQ (reference sequence). CDR3: CASSEGDQETQYF. DNA for the CDR3: TGTGCCAGCAGCGAGGGGGACCAAGAGACCCAGTACTTC.

This sequence joins TRBV5-1 and TRBJ2-7; TRBD1 matches at 9 bases. Germline lookup yields CDR1 SGHRS and CDR2 YFSETQ. This CDR3 has 14 amino acids. V shed 5 bases and J 4 bases; nucleotides not matched to a gene: 7. The CDR3, as DNA: TGCGCCAGCAGAAACACAGGGGGCGGGTACGAGCAGTACTTC. It codes for CASRNTGGGYEQYF.

The V and J genes are TRBV13 and TRBJ2-1, with 12 nucleotides matching TRBD2. J gave up 3 bases and V 5 bases, and 11 bases lay outside the gene matches. Germline CDR1 is PRHDT and CDR2 is FYEKMQ (reference sequence). This CDR3 comprises 18 residues. In DNA form, the CDR3 reads TGTGCCAGCAGCCCAACGACTAGCGGGGGACCCGACTACAATGAGCAGTTCTTC. The encoded protein is CASSPTTSGGPDYNEQFF.

The genes are TRBV9 and TRBJ1-5, with a possible D match to TRBD1 (6 bases). The CDR3 consists of 15 residues. Germline assignment: CDR1 SGDLS and CDR2 YYNGEE. Trimming pared 0 bases from V and 2 bases from J, leaving 9 bases between. CDR3 sequence (DNA): TGTGCCAGCAGCGTAGGCCCAGGGGGCAATCAGCCCCAGCATTTT. Translated: CASSVGPGGNQPQHF.

The chain recombines TRBV5-1 with TRBJ1-1; TRBD1 matches at 8 bases. Germline trimming cut 1 base from V and 2 bases from J; bases unmatched to any gene: 4. Germline V lookup: CDR1 SGHRS, CDR2 YFSETQ. The CDR3 length is 15 residues. The CDR3 nucleotides read TGCGCCAGCAGCTTGATGGACAGGGTAAACACTGAAGCTTTCTTT. This sequence encodes CASSLMDRVNTEAFF.

The genes are TRBV9 and TRBJ1-6; D perhaps matches TRBD1 (6 bases). Trimming removed 1 base at V and 7 bases at J, with 18 bases between. This CDR3 region has 17 residues. Germline V CDR1 and CDR2: SGDLS, YYNGEE. CDR3 sequence reads: CASSVPGGGGRNSPLHF. The CDR3 nucleotides are TGTGCCAGCAGCGTACCCGGGGGCGGGGGCAGGAATTCACCCCTCCACTTT.

Here the CDR3 reads CASSGLRITDTQYF. The CDR3 region has the DNA TGTGCCAGCAGTGGGCTCAGAATCACAGATACGCAGTATTTT. The chain is built from TRBV2 and TRBJ2-3, with unresolved D. The CDR3 contains 14 residues. Germline V gives CDR1 SNHLY, CDR2 FYNNEI. V was pared by 4 bases and J by 2 bases, with 10 bases between.

The chain carries TRBV7-9 and TRBJ2-2; possible D gene TRBD1, 5 bases. V was shortened by 5 bases and J by 1 base, with 8 bases between the two germline ends. The CDR3 totals 14 residues. Germline-derived CDR1 and CDR2 are SEHNR and FQNEAQ (reference sequence). CDR3 in amino acids: CASSDDRNTGELFF. DNA for the CDR3: TGTGCCAGCAGCGATGACAGGAACACCGGGGAGCTGTTTTTT.

CDR3 region: CASSLDRPRTGYYEQYF. In DNA, the CDR3 is TGTGCCAGCAGCTTAGACAGGCCAAGGACAGGCTACTACGAGCAGTACTTC. V and J are TRBV7-2 and TRBJ2-7; 7 bases agree with TRBD1. The CDR3 runs 17 residues. Germline V CDR1 and CDR2: SGHTA, FQGNSA. V was pared by 1 base and J by 3 bases, with 12 bases of the junction left unmatched.

The chain couples TRBV7-9 to TRBJ2-7; TRBD1 might be the D (6 bases). The CDR3 spans 13 residues. Trimming cost V 5 bases and J 0 bases, with 8 bases left between them. CDR1 is SEHNR, CDR2 FQNEAQ, per germline (reference sequence). CDR3 protein: CASSRDTSYEQYF. DNA for the CDR3: TGTGCCAGCAGCCGGGACACCTCCTACGAGCAGTACTTC.

V and J are TRBV5-1 and TRBJ2-6; TRBD1 is a possible D gene (5 bases). The V and J ends lost 6 bases and 3 bases respectively, with 16 bases between them. The CDR3 is 16 amino acids. Per the germline V gene, CDR1 is SGHRS and CDR2 is YFSETQ. This CDR3 is CASTPAQGGGANVLTF. Here the CDR3 DNA reads TGCGCCAGCACCCCGGCGCAGGGTGGTGGGGCCAACGTCCTGACTTTC.

This clone appeared a single time. The rearrangement joins TRBV7-9 to TRBJ1-1; D is perhaps TRBD1 (5 bases). V dropped 2 bases and J dropped 5 bases, with 9 bases sitting between them. Germline assignment: CDR1 SEHNR and CDR2 FQNEAQ (reference sequence). This CDR3 spans 13 amino acids. Written as DNA, the CDR3 is TGTGCCAGCAGCTTAAGCAGGGATACTGAAGCTTTCTTT. It codes for CASSLSRDTEAFF.

In this sample, this clone turned up a few times. This chain connects TRBV5-6 to TRBJ2-7; TRBD2 might be the D (6 bases). The V and J ends lost 2 bases and 7 bases respectively, with 19 bases between them. There are 15 residues in the CDR3. Germline CDR1 reads SGHDT; CDR2 reads YYEEEE. This CDR3 reads CASSFAGSTLGEQYF. CDR3 nucleotides: TGTGCCAGCAGCTTTGCCGGGAGCACTCTAGGGGAGCAGTACTTC.

V gene TRBV6-6 combines with J gene TRBJ2-7, with TRBD2 as a possible D gene (5 bases). The CDR3 covers 15 residues. V lost 6 bases to trimming and J lost 0 bases, with 15 bases between them. Germline V gene sequence: CDR1 MNHNY, CDR2 SVGAGI (reference sequence). CDR3 in amino acids: CASRDSSGTSYEQYF. CDR3 nucleotides: TGTGCCAGCAGGGATTCAAGCGGTACCTCCTACGAGCAGTACTTC.

The chain joins TRBV15 to TRBJ2-5; tentatively, D is TRBD2 (5 bases). The CDR3 is made up of 15 amino acids. Germline V gives CDR1 LNHNV, CDR2 YYDKDF (reference sequence). The V gene lost 3 bases and the J gene lost 2 bases, with 13 bases spanning the gap. The CDR3 loop reads CATSRRAVGQETQYF. CDR3 in DNA: TGTGCCACCAGCAGGAGGGCGGTGGGACAAGAGACCCAGTACTTC.

V and J are TRBV7-2 and TRBJ2-7; TRBD1 agrees at 10 bases. Looked up from germline, CDR1 is SGHTA and CDR2 is FQGNSA. J lost 2 bases, V lost 6 bases, and 7 bases had no gene match. The CDR3 has 15 amino acids. The CDR3 DNA reads TGTGCCAGCAGGGACAGGGGGTCCCAGGCCTACGAGCAGTACTTC. It codes for CASRDRGSQAYEQYF.

This chain uses TRBV19 with TRBJ2-3; 8 bases are shared with TRBD1. CDR1 LNHDA and CDR2 SQIVND come from the germline V gene (reference sequence). The CDR3 runs to 14 residues. V lost 4 bases and J lost 3; bases outside the gene matches: 3. CDR3 in DNA: TGTGCCAGTAGTAGCCAGGGGGCTACAGATACGCAGTATTTT. Protein sequence: CASSSQGATDTQYF.

The V gene is TRBV5-4, the J gene TRBJ2-2; D uncertain. The CDR3 is made up of 15 amino acids. Trimming stripped 2 bases from V and 5 bases from J, with 13 bases between. Germline assignment: CDR1 SGHNT and CDR2 YYREEE (reference sequence). CDR3 sequence reads: CASSFGQMITGELFF. The CDR3 DNA reads as TGTGCCAGCAGCTTTGGCCAAATGATTACCGGGGAGCTGTTTTTT. Complete variable domain (other parts from reference TRBV5-4 and TRBJ2-2): ETGVTQSPTHLIKTRGQQVTLRCSSQSGHNTVSWYQQALGQGPQFIFQYYREEENGRGNFPPRFSGLQFPNYSSELNVNALELDDSALYLCASSFGQMITGELFFGEGSRLTVL.

V and J are TRBV13 and TRBJ2-1; TRBD2 agrees at 14 bases. Trimming at V came to 5 bases and at J to 10 bases, leaving 7 bases not matched to a gene. Germline-derived CDR1 and CDR2 are PRHDT and FYEKMQ (reference sequence). This CDR3 is built from 15 residues. For the CDR3, the DNA is TGTGCCAGCAGCGTCGGACTAGCGGGGGGAGAGGAGCAGTTCTTC. As protein: CASSVGLAGGEEQFF.

The V call is TRBV3-1 (or the pseudogene TRBV3-2), the J call TRBJ2-5; the match to TRBD2 covers 8 bases. The CDR3 spans 18 residues. The germline CDR1 and CDR2 sequences are LGHDT and YNNKEL (reference sequence). The J segment lost 7 bases and the V segment lost 2 bases, leaving 18 bases of the junction unmatched. The CDR3 nucleotides are TGTGCCAGCAGCCAACTCCCCGGTAGTAGCGGGATGGTGAGGACCCAGTACTTC. This gives the protein CASSQLPGSSGMVRTQYF.

The chain uses TRBV5-1 and TRBJ1-1; the D gene is possibly TRBD1 (6 bases). V dropped 4 bases and J dropped 3 bases, with 22 bases sitting between them. CDR1 and CDR2 from the germline V gene are SGHRS and YFSETQ. The CDR3 spans 17 residues. CDR3 bases: TGCGCCAGCAGCCCGTGGGTCAGGGGCTTTTTGGACACTGAAGCTTTCTTT. Translation: CASSPWVRGFLDTEAFF.

The V gene is TRBV30, the J gene TRBJ1-5, with D unclear. The CDR3 sequence is 13 residues long. Germline CDR1 is GTSNPN and CDR2 is SVGIG (reference sequence). V lost 5 bases to trimming and J lost 7 bases, with 15 bases between them. The CDR3 protein is CAWSPVAGQPQHF. DNA of the CDR3: TGTGCCTGGTCCCCTGTCGCGGGACAGCCCCAGCATTTT.

The J gene is TRBJ1-4, the V gene TRBV6-5, with a weak D call TRBD1 (5 bases). The CDR3 length is 12 residues. CDR1 and CDR2 (germline): MNHEY, SVGAGI. The V end lost 5 bases, the J end lost 10 bases, and 11 bases lay between the germline ends. CDR3 amino acids: CASSQSGGKLFF. In nucleotides, the CDR3 is TGTGCCAGCAGTCAAAGCGGGGGAAAACTGTTTTTT.

The rearrangement uses TRBV10-3 and TRBJ2-7, with a possible D match to TRBD2 (5 bases). V dropped 6 bases and J dropped 2 bases, with 5 bases sitting between them. The CDR3 consists of 11 residues. The germline V gene has CDR1 ENHRY and CDR2 SYGVKD. CDR3 sequence reads: CAISGAYEQYF. The CDR3 DNA follows: TGTGCCATCAGCGGGGCCTACGAGCAGTACTTC.

The J gene is TRBJ2-1, the V gene TRBV7-6, with TRBD1 identical over 9 bases. Per the germline V gene, CDR1 is SGHVS and CDR2 is FNYEAQ. CDR3 length: 16 residues. V lost 1 base, J lost 3 bases, and 4 bases stayed unmatched. CDR3 DNA sequence: TGTGCCAGCAGCTTAGTTGAGACAGGGGGCTACAATGAGCAGTTCTTC. Protein sequence: CASSLVETGGYNEQFF.

This clone turned up a few times. The chain couples TRBV6-1 to TRBJ2-2, with D possibly TRBD1 on 6 matching bases. Trimming pared 2 bases from V and 2 bases from J, leaving 12 bases between. Germline V gene data show CDR1 as MNHNS and CDR2 as SASEGT. CDR3 length: 16 amino acids. The CDR3 region has the DNA TGTGCCAGCAGTGAATGGGGGACATCTAACACCGGGGAGCTGTTTTTT. Its protein product is CASSEWGTSNTGELFF.

The V call is TRBV20-1, the J call TRBJ1-6; possibly TRBD1 for D (5 bases). Germline-derived CDR1 and CDR2 are DFQATT and SNEGSKA (reference sequence). The length of the CDR3 is 16 residues. Trimming removed 3 bases from V and 9 bases from J, with 21 bases in between. The CDR3 sequence is CSASAHQGTGGSPLHF. The CDR3 DNA reads as TGCAGTGCTAGTGCCCACCAGGGCACGGGTGGTTCACCCCTCCACTTT.

This clone was seen a handful of times. The chain recombines TRBV19 with TRBJ1-2; D perhaps matches TRBD1 (6 bases). There are 15 residues in the CDR3. The germline V gene encodes CDR1 LNHDA and CDR2 SQIVND (reference sequence). Trimming pared 7 bases from V and 5 bases from J, leaving 20 bases between. The CDR3 DNA reads TGTGCCAGTACCAACCAGGGGCAGGGGCCATATGGCTACACCTTC. Its protein is CASTNQGQGPYGYTF.

The gene calls are TRBV7-6 and TRBJ2-1; 7 bases match TRBD2. There are 16 residues in the CDR3. J was trimmed by 0 bases and V by 0 bases; bases with no gene match: 2. Germline V gene sequence: CDR1 SGHVS, CDR2 FNYEAQ. In DNA, the CDR3 is TGTGCCAGCAGCTTAGCGGGGGGGGGCTCCTACAATGAGCAGTTCTTC. The encoded protein is CASSLAGGGSYNEQFF.